This TCR beta chain came from a study of immune evolution from preneoplasia to lung adenocarcinoma. The method was immunoSEQ multiplex PCR; TCRdb's version includes in-frame clones alone and lacks a portion of them. The data contain about 3,900 clones, 70% to 90% of them singletons. V shed 2 bases and J shed 3 bases, with 13 bases lying between them. There are 15 residues in the CDR3. Per germline, CDR1 GTSNPN and CDR2 SVGIG (reference sequence). Nucleic acids came from premalignant or tumor cells enriched by macro-dissection. J is TRBJ2-2 and V is TRBV30, with a weak D call TRBD2 (7 bases). This sequence originates from a donor aged 70 or over with lung adenocarcinoma. The sequencing input was FFPE minimally invasive lung adenocarcinoma tissue. The CDR3 coding sequence is TGTGCCTGGAGTCCGGGGGGCTGGGACACCGGGGAGCTGTTTTTT. Protein product: CAWSPGGWDTGELFF. Full variable domain (outside the CDR3, taken from reference TRBV30 and TRBJ2-2): SQTIHQWPATLVQPVGSPLSLECTVEGTSNPNLYWYRQAAGRGLQLLFYSVGIGQISSEVPQNLSASRPQDRQFILSSKKLLLSDSGFYLCAWSPGGWDTGELFFGEGSRLTVL.